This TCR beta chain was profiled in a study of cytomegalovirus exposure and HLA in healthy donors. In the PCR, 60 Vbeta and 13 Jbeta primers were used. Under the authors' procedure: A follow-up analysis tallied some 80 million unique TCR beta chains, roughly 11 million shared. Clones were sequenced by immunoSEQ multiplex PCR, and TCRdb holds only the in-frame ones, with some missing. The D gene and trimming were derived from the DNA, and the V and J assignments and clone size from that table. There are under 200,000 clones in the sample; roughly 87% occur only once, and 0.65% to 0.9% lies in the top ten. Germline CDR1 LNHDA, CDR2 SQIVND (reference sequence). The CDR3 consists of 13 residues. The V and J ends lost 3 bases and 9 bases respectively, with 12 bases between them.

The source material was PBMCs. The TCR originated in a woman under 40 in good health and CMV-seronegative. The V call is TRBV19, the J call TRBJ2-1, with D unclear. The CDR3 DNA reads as TGTGCCAGTAGTATCTCATCTAATTCTGAGCAGTTCTTC. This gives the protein CASSISSNSEQFF.